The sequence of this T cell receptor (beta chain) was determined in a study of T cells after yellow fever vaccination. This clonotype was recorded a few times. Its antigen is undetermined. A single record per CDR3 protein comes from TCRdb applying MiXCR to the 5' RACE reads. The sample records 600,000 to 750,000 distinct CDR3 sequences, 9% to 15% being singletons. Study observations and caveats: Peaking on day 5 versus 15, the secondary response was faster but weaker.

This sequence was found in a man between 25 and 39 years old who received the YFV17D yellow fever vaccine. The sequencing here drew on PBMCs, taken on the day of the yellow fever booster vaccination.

CDR3: CASSLVPRVFRYNEQFF. CDR3 bases: TGTGCCAGCAGCTTAGTCCCACGGGTCTTCAGATACAATGAGCAGTTCTTC. V and J are TRBV7-2 and TRBJ2-1; no definite D call. V was trimmed by 1 base and J by 4 bases, leaving 17 bases between them. The germline CDR1 and CDR2 sequences are SGHTA and FQGNSA. This CDR3 spans 17 amino acids.